What follows are 2 T cell receptor beta chains derived from one specimen sequenced in a study of blood T cell repertoires in COVID-19. Measured with immunoSEQ multiplex PCR; TCRdb has only the in-frame clones, and not every one. The profile shows about 250,000 clones, approximately 84% of them singletons. Sample: peripheral blood. The receptors derive from a man aged 50 to 59 with active or convalescent COVID-19.

The V and J genes are TRBV28 and TRBJ1-2, with D maybe TRBD1 (6 bases). Between the trimmed V and J ends, which lost 5 bases and 6 bases, there was a span of 13 bases. The CDR3 is 13 amino acids. The V gene's germline CDR1 is MDHEN and CDR2 SYDVKM. CDR3 DNA sequence: TGTGCCAGCAGTAAGGACAGAGAGGATGGCTACACCTTC. It translates to CASSKDREDGYTF.

This chain joins TRBV6-5 and TRBJ2-2, with D perhaps TRBD1 (5 bases). Trimming pared 6 bases from V and 5 bases from J, leaving 13 bases between. From germline, CDR1 is MNHEY and CDR2 SVGAGI. The CDR3 contains 14 residues. In nucleotides, the CDR3 is TGTGCCAGCAGGCCGCTAAGGGGAACCGGGGAGCTGTTTTTT. Translating gives CASRPLRGTGELFF.